Sequencing of this T cell receptor beta chain was carried out in a study of prognosis after radiotherapy for stage I lung cancer. It was by two-round multiplex PCR that TCR beta CDR3 was amplified from genomic DNA. Round one of PCR was performed, and it used primers specific to each TRBV and TRBJ gene. TCRdb reanalysed the multiplex PCR reads using MiXCR and keeps one entry per CDR3 protein. The data hold about 59,000 distinct CDR3 sequences, with approximately 26% observed a single time. Losses at the gene ends were 3 bases for V and 4 bases for J; bases not matched to a gene: 5. The germline V gene encodes CDR1 MNHNS and CDR2 SASEGT. This CDR3 region has 14 residues.

The receptor was isolated from a donor of 50 years or more with non-small cell lung cancer. The sequencing here drew on PBMCs, taken before or after stereotactic body radiation therapy (not recorded which). V is TRBV6-1 and J is TRBJ2-7, with 8 bases identical to TRBD2. CDR3 in DNA: TGTGCCAGCAGTGAGCGGGGGGACATGTACGAGCAGTACTTC. The encoded protein is CASSERGDMYEQYF.